This T cell receptor beta chain originates from a study of T-cell memory formation after mild COVID-19. TCRalpha and TCRbeta libraries used 5'RACE with constant-segment primers and UMIs. MiXCR, run by TCRdb on the 5' RACE reads, gives a single entry per CDR3 protein. Counted here are about 350,000 distinct CDR3 sequences, roughly 15% occurring once; the ten biggest clones make up about a fifth. This clonotype was detected a few times. The CDR3 is 13 amino acids. Germline V gene data show CDR1 as DFQATT and CDR2 as SNEGSKA (reference sequence). V was cut by 8 bases and J by 3 bases, with 16 bases left in between.

The chain carries TRBV20-1 and TRBJ1-2; the D is unclear. The sequenced sample consisted of PBMCs or a T cell subset sorted from them (not recorded which). The TCR originated in a man aged 18 to 29 who had mild COVID-19 (a few samples of this study predate the infection). Cell type and time point are not known. The DNA for the CDR3 is TGCAGTCTGGACGGAGGGAGAGACTATGGCTACACCTTC. This codes for CSLDGGRDYGYTF.